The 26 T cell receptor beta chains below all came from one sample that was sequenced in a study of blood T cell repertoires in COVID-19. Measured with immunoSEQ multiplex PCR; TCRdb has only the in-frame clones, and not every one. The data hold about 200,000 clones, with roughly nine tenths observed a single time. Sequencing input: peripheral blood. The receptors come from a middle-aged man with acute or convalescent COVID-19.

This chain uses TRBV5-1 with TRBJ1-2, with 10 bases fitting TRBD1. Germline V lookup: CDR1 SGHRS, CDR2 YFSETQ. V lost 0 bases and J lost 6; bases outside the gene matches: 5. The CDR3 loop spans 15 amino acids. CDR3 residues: CASSLDGDRGDGYTF. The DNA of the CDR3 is TGCGCCAGCAGCTTGGATGGGGACAGGGGAGATGGCTACACCTTC.

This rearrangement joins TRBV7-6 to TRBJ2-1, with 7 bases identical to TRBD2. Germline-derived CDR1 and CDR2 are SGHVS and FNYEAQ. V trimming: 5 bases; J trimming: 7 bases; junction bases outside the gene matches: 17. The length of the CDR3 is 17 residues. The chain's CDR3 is CASSDRPGGFSGNEQFF. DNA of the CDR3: TGTGCCAGCAGCGACCGCCCCGGGGGGTTTTCCGGTAATGAGCAGTTCTTC.

The CDR3 is CATSDFHRDRGLYGYGYTF. The CDR3 DNA reads TGTGCCACCAGTGATTTTCACCGGGACAGGGGGCTATATGGCTATGGCTACACCTTC. This chain uses TRBV24-1 with TRBJ1-2; 12 bases agree with TRBD1. This CDR3 region has 19 residues. Unmatched junction bases numbered 12, after V lost 1 base and J lost 4 bases. The germline V gene encodes CDR1 KGHDR and CDR2 SFDVKD.

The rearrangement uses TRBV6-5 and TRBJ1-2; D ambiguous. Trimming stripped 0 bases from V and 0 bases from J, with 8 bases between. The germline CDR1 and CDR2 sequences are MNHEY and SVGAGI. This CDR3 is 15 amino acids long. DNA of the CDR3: TGTGCCAGCAGTTACTCCCCAGGTGCTAACTATGGCTACACCTTC. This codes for CASSYSPGANYGYTF.

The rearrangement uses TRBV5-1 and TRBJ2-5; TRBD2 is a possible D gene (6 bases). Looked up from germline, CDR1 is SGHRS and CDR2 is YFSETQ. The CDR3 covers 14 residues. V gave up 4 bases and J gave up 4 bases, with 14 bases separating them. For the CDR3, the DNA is TGCGCCAGCAGCCTAAACAACGGGGGAGAGACCCAGTACTTC. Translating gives CASSLNNGGETQYF.

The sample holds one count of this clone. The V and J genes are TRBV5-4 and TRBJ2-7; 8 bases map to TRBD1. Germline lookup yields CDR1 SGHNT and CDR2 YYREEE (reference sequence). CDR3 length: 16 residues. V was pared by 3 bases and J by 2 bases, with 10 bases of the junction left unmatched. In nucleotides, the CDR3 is TGTGCCAGCAGCTCGCGTAAGGCAGGGGGCCCCTACGAGCAGTACTTC. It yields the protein CASSSRKAGGPYEQYF.

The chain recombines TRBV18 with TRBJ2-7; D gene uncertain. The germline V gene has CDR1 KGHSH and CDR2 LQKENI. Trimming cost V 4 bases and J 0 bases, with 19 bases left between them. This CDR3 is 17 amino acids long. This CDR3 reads CASSLLPPSRSSYEQYF. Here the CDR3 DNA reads TGTGCCAGCTCACTCCTCCCCCCCTCGCGGAGCTCCTACGAGCAGTACTTC.

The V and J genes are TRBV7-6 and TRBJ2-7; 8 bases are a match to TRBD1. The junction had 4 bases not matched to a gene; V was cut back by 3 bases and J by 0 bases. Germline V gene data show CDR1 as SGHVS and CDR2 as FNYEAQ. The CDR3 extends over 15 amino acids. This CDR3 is CASSFRTGRSYEQYF. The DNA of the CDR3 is TGTGCCAGCAGCTTCCGGACAGGGCGCTCCTACGAGCAGTACTTC.

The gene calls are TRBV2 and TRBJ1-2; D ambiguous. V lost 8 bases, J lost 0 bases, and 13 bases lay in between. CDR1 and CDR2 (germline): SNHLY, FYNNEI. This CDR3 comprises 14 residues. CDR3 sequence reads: CASQVMAANYGYTF. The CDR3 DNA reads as TGTGCCAGCCAGGTCATGGCAGCTAACTATGGCTACACCTTC.

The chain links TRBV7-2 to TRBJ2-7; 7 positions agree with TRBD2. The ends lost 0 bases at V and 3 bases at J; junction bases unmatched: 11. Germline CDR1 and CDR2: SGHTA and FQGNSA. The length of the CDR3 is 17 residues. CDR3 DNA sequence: TGTGCCAGCAGCTTAGCGCTTTCCGGGACTACCAACTACGAGCAGTACTTC. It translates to CASSLALSGTTNYEQYF. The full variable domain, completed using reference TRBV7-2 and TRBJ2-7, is GAGVSQSPSNKVTEKGKDVELRCDPISGHTALYWYRQSLGQGLEFLIYFQGNSAPDKSGLPSDRFSAERTGGSVSTLTIQRTQQEDSAVYLCASSLALSGTTNYEQYFGPGTRLTVT.

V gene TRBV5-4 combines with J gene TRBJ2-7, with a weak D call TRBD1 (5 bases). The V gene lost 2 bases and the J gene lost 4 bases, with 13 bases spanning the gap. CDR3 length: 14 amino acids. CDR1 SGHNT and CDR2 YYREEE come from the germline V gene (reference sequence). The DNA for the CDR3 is TGTGCCAGCAGCTTTCAGGGTCCAGGGTACGAGCAGTACTTC. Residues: CASSFQGPGYEQYF.

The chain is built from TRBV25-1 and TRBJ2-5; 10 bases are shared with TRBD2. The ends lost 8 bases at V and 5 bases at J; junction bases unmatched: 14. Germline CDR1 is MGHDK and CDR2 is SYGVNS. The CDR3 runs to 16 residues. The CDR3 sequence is CASSQAVSGGRETQYF. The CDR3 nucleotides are TGTGCCAGCTCCCAGGCAGTTAGCGGGGGGAGGGAGACCCAGTACTTC.

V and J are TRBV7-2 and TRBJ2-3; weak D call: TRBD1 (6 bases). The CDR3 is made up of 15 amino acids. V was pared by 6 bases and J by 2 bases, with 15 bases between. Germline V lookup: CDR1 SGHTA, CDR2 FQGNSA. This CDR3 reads CASRRGQSPTDTQYF. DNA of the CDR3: TGTGCCAGCAGGCGCGGACAGAGCCCCACAGATACGCAGTATTTT.

This chain's CDR3 is CASSDPRVVSTGELFF. The CDR3 region has the DNA TGTGCCAGCAGCGACCCCCGGGTCGTATCCACCGGGGAGCTGTTTTTT. The rearrangement links TRBV5-5 to TRBJ2-2; no clear D. This CDR3 has 16 amino acids. The germline CDR1 and CDR2 sequences are SGHKS and YYEKEE (reference sequence). The V gene lost 4 bases and the J gene lost 4 bases, with 17 bases spanning the gap.

CDR3 DNA: TGTGCCAGCAGCGCGGGGGGGCAGGCGCGCTATGAAGCTTTCTTT. As protein: CASSAGGQARYEAFF. This chain joins TRBV6-5 and TRBJ1-1; tentative D call: TRBD1 (6 bases). V lost 6 bases, J lost 7 bases, and 21 bases lay in between. Germline values: CDR1 MNHEY, CDR2 SVGAGI. This CDR3 comprises 15 residues.

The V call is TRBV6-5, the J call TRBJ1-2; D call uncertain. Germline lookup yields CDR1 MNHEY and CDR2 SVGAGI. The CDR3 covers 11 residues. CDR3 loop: CARGSNYGYTF. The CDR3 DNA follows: TGTGCTCGAGGCTCTAACTATGGCTACACCTTC.

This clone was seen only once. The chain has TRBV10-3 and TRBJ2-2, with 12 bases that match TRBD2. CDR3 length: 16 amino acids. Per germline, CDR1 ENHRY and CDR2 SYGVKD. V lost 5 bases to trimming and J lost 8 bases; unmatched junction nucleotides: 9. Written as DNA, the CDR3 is TGTGCCATCAGTTTGACTAGCGGGGGAATAAGAGGGGAGCTGTTTTTT. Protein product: CAISLTSGGIRGELFF.

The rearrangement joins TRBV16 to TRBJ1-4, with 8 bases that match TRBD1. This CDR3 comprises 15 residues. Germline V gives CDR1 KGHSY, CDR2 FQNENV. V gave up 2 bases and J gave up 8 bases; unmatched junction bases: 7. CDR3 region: CASSQSRTGREKLFF. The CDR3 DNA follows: TGTGCCAGCAGCCAAAGCCGGACAGGGCGCGAAAAACTGTTTTTT.

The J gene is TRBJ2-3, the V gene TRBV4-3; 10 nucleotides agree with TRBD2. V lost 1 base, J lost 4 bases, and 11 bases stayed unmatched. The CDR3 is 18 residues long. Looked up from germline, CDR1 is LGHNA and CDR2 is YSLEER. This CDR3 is CASSQAVRVAGGPDTQYF. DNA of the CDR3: TGCGCCAGCAGCCAAGCCGTCCGGGTAGCGGGAGGTCCAGATACGCAGTATTTT.

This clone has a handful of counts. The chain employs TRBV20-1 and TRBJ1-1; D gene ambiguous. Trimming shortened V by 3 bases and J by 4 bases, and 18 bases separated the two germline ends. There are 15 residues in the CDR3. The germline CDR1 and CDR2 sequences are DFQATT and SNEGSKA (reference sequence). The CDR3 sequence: CSASHRDGVGTEAFF. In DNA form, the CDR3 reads TGCAGTGCTAGTCATCGTGACGGGGTGGGCACTGAAGCTTTCTTT.

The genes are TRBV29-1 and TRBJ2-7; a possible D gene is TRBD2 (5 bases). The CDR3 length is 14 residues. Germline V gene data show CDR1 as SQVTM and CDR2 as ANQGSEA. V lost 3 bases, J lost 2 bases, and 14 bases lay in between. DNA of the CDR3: TGCAGCGTTGATACCCACTTGAGGGCCTACGAGCAGTACTTC. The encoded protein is CSVDTHLRAYEQYF.

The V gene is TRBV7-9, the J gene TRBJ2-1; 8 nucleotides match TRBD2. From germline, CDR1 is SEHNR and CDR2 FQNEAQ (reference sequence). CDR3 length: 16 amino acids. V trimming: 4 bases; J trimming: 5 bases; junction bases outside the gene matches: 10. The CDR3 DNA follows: TGTGCCAGCAGCTCCCCCTTAGCGGGACTACACAATGAGCAGTTCTTC. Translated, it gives CASSSPLAGLHNEQFF.

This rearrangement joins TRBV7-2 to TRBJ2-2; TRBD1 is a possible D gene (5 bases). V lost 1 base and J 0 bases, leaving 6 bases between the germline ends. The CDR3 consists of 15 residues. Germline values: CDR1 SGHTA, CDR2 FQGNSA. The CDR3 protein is CASSLVQANTGELFF. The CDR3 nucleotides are TGTGCCAGCAGCTTAGTACAGGCGAACACCGGGGAGCTGTTTTTT. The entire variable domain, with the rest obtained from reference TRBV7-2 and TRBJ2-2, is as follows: GAGVSQSPSNKVTEKGKDVELRCDPISGHTALYWYRQSLGQGLEFLIYFQGNSAPDKSGLPSDRFSAERTGGSVSTLTIQRTQQEDSAVYLCASSLVQANTGELFFGEGSRLTVL.

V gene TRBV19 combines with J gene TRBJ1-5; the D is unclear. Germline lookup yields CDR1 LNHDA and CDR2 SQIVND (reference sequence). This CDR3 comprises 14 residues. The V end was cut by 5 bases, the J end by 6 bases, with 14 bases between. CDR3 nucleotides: TGTGCCAGTAGTGACCTGGTGAGGAGTCAGCCCCAGCATTTT. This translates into CASSDLVRSQPQHF.

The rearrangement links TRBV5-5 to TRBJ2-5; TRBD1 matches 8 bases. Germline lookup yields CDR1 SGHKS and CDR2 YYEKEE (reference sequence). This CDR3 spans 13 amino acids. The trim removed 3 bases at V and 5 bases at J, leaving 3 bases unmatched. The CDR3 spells CASSCRGHETQYF. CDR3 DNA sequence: TGTGCCAGCAGCTGCAGGGGGCATGAGACCCAGTACTTC.

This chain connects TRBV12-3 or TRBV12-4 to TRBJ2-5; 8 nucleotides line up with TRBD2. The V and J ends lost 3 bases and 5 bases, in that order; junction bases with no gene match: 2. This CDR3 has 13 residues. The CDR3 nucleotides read TGTGCCAGCAGTTTCGGGGGGGATGAGACCCAGTACTTC. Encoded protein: CASSFGGDETQYF.